The 28 T cell receptor beta chains below all came from one sample that was sequenced in a study of blood T cell repertoires in COVID-19. The method was immunoSEQ multiplex PCR; TCRdb's version includes in-frame clones alone and lacks a portion of them. The sample has 150,000 or so clones; 80% are singletons. Input material: peripheral blood. Receptors were obtained from a man aged 55 to 70 with acute or convalescent COVID-19.

V usage is TRBV27 and J usage is TRBJ1-2; TRBD1 aligns across 9 bases. Germline V gives CDR1 MNHEY, CDR2 SMNVEV (reference sequence). The CDR3 has 15 amino acids. J lost 2 bases, V lost 1 base, and 2 bases had no gene match. In DNA, the CDR3 is TGTGCCAGCAGTTTATTTGGACAGGGGAACTATGGCTACACCTTC. Translated: CASSLFGQGNYGYTF.

The chain recombines TRBV15 with TRBJ1-1; possible D gene TRBD1, 6 bases. CDR3 size: 14 residues. Germline V gene data show CDR1 as LNHNV and CDR2 as YYDKDF (reference sequence). The V end lost 0 bases, the J end lost 7 bases, and 12 bases lay between the germline ends. DNA for the CDR3: TGTGCCACCAGCAGAGATGTGGACAGCCTTGAAGCTTTCTTT. This sequence encodes CATSRDVDSLEAFF.

Only one count was recorded for this clone. The genes are TRBV12-3 or TRBV12-4 and TRBJ2-5, with a possible D match to TRBD1 (5 bases). With 4 bases removed from V and 4 bases from J, the gap between germline ends came to 10 bases. The CDR3 contains 13 residues. CDR3 bases: TGTGCCAGCAGTTCAAGACAGAGAGAGACCCAGTACTTC. Its translation is CASSSRQRETQYF.

Only one count was recorded for this clone. The chain recombines TRBV24-1 with TRBJ2-7; TRBD1 matches at 12 bases. Germline V CDR1 and CDR2: KGHDR, SFDVKD. J gave up 5 bases and V 4 bases, and 5 bases lay outside the gene matches. This CDR3 is built from 15 residues. The DNA for the CDR3 is TGTGCCACCAGTGACCCCGGGACAGGGGGCGACGAGCAGTACTTC. Translating gives CATSDPGTGGDEQYF.

The CDR3, as DNA: TGTGCCAGCAGTTCTACCTACAATGAGCAGTTCTTC. It yields the protein CASSSTYNEQFF. The V call is TRBV12-3 or TRBV12-4, the J call TRBJ2-1, with no clear D. The ends were cut back, 4 bases at V and 2 bases at J, with 3 bases in the middle. The length of the CDR3 is 12 residues.

This rearrangement joins TRBV28 to TRBJ2-5, with a weak D call TRBD1 (5 bases). Germline CDR1 is MDHEN and CDR2 is SYDVKM. Trimming took 1 base from V and 2 from J, leaving 8 bases between them. CDR3 length: 14 residues. The CDR3 here is CASSLSAGQETQYF. The CDR3 DNA reads TGTGCCAGCAGTTTATCGGCAGGGCAAGAGACCCAGTACTTC.

The rearrangement uses TRBV5-5 and TRBJ2-1, with 9 nucleotides matching TRBD2. The germline CDR1 and CDR2 sequences are SGHKS and YYEKEE (reference sequence). CDR3 length: 15 amino acids. Trimming removed 0 bases from V and 2 bases from J; junction bases left unmatched: 0. The CDR3 here is CASSLGLAAYNEQFF. The DNA for the CDR3 is TGTGCCAGCAGCTTGGGACTAGCGGCCTACAATGAGCAGTTCTTC.

This chain links TRBV19 with TRBJ1-1, with D possibly being TRBD1 (6 bases). The CDR3 contains 14 residues. V was clipped by 5 bases and J by 1 base, with 11 bases between them. In germline, CDR1 is LNHDA, CDR2 SQIVND (reference sequence). CDR3 DNA sequence: TGTGCCAGTAGTGTCGGGACACCGAACACTGAAGCTTTCTTT. This gives the protein CASSVGTPNTEAFF.

The V gene is TRBV2, the J gene TRBJ1-5, with D possibly TRBD1 on 5 matching bases. The V gene's germline CDR1 is SNHLY and CDR2 FYNNEI. V was clipped by 7 bases and J by 0 bases, with 13 bases between them. The CDR3 spans 15 residues. CDR3 DNA sequence: TGTGCCAGCAACCGCGGGGACGTTAGCAATCAGCCCCAGCATTTT. Its translation is CASNRGDVSNQPQHF.

The chain employs TRBV19 and TRBJ2-3, with 14 bases lining up with TRBD2. J lost 9 bases, V lost 5 bases, and 13 bases had no gene match. Germline lookup yields CDR1 LNHDA and CDR2 SQIVND (reference sequence). This CDR3 is built from 17 residues. The CDR3, as DNA: TGTGCCAGTAGTCCTTCGGGACTAGCGGGGGTCCCAGGGACGCAGTATTTT. Amino acids: CASSPSGLAGVPGTQYF.

This rearrangement joins TRBV10-3 to TRBJ2-2; no reliable D call. V was shortened by 4 bases and J by 3 bases, with 6 bases between the two germline ends. The germline V gene has CDR1 ENHRY and CDR2 SYGVKD. This CDR3 comprises 13 residues. The CDR3 coding sequence is TGTGCCATCAGTGCTCCCGACACCGGGGAGCTGTTTTTT. Its translation is CAISAPDTGELFF.

V usage is TRBV6-2 or TRBV6-3 and J usage is TRBJ1-1, with 10 bases lining up with TRBD1. Germline trimming cut 4 bases from V and 8 bases from J; bases unmatched to any gene: 13. The CDR3 has 16 amino acids. Looked up from germline, CDR1 is MNHEY and CDR2 is SVGEGT. The chain's CDR3 is CASSFASGTGALEAFF. CDR3 DNA sequence: TGTGCCAGCAGTTTCGCCTCCGGGACAGGGGCACTCGAAGCTTTCTTT.

The rearrangement links TRBV7-2 to TRBJ1-1; a possible D gene is TRBD1 (5 bases). The CDR3 contains 14 residues. Germline V CDR1 and CDR2: SGHTA, FQGNSA. V lost 3 bases and J lost 4, with 12 bases in between. This CDR3 reads CASSFHQGGTEAFF. The CDR3, as DNA: TGTGCCAGCAGCTTTCATCAGGGAGGCACTGAAGCTTTCTTT. Drawing the rest from reference TRBV7-2 and TRBJ1-1, the complete variable domain is GAGVSQSPSNKVTEKGKDVELRCDPISGHTALYWYRQSLGQGLEFLIYFQGNSAPDKSGLPSDRFSAERTGGSVSTLTIQRTQQEDSAVYLCASSFHQGGTEAFFGQGTRLTVV.

The V and J genes are TRBV10-3 and TRBJ2-3, with 7 bases fitting TRBD2. The CDR3 consists of 12 residues. Per the germline V gene, CDR1 is ENHRY and CDR2 is SYGVKD. The CDR3 sequence: CASSGATDTQYF. The CDR3, as DNA: TGTGCGTCCAGCGGGGCCACAGATACGCAGTATTTT.

The genes are TRBV5-4 and TRBJ2-7; 13 positions match TRBD2. The V gene's germline CDR1 is SGHNT and CDR2 YYREEE (reference sequence). V gave up 4 bases and J gave up 3 bases; unmatched junction bases: 4. The CDR3 runs to 15 residues. CDR3 nucleotides: TGTGCCAGCAGCACTCGGACTAGCGGGGGCTACGAGCAGTACTTC. The encoded protein is CASSTRTSGGYEQYF.

This clone was detected a few times. This chain joins TRBV5-5 and TRBJ2-7; no definite D call. Trimming cost V 0 bases and J 5 bases, with 12 bases left between them. In germline, CDR1 is SGHKS, CDR2 YYEKEE (reference sequence). The CDR3 sequence is 14 residues long. DNA for the CDR3: TGTGCCAGCAGCTTGGGAGGTTCTTCGAACGAGCAGTACTTC. Protein sequence: CASSLGGSSNEQYF. Using reference TRBV5-5 and TRBJ2-7 for the parts outside the CDR3, the full variable domain is DAGVTQSPTHLIKTRGQQVTLRCSPISGHKSVSWYQQVLGQGPQFIFQYYEKEERGRGNFPDRFSARQFPNYSSELNVNALLLGDSALYLCASSLGGSSNEQYFGPGTRLTVT.

The CDR3 DNA follows: TGTGCCAGCAGTGAGACAGGGTCGAGGGCCAGGGAGACCCAGTACTTC. Translation gives CASSETGSRARETQYF. The gene calls are TRBV28 and TRBJ2-5, with 7 bases matching TRBD1. Looked up from germline, CDR1 is MDHEN and CDR2 is SYDVKM. CDR3 length: 16 amino acids. Trimming cost V 5 bases and J 5 bases; bases outside gene matches: 14.

The rearrangement links TRBV5-6 to TRBJ2-3; D remains ambiguous. CDR1 is SGHDT and CDR2 is YYEEEE in the germline V gene. The ends were cut back, 0 bases at V and 1 base at J, with 9 bases in the middle. There are 15 residues in the CDR3. CDR3 protein: CASSLAEVGTDTQYF. DNA of the CDR3: TGTGCCAGCAGCTTGGCCGAGGTGGGCACAGATACGCAGTATTTT.

The rearrangement uses TRBV2 and TRBJ1-6, with TRBD1 matching over 8 bases. V dropped 4 bases and J dropped 8; count of bases not matched to a gene: 4. CDR1 is SNHLY and CDR2 is FYNNEI in the germline V gene. The CDR3 is 14 amino acids. CDR3 sequence (DNA): TGTGCCAGCAGTGGGACAGGGCTCGATTCACCCCTCCACTTT. As protein: CASSGTGLDSPLHF. The whole variable domain, filled in from reference TRBV2 and TRBJ1-6, reads EPEVTQTPSHQVTQMGQEVILRCVPISNHLYFYWYRQILGQKVEFLVSFYNNEISEKSEIFDDQFSVERPDGSNFTLKIRSTKLEDSAMYFCASSGTGLDSPLHFGNGTRLTVT.

The V call is TRBV7-9, the J call TRBJ2-1; 9 nucleotides line up with TRBD2. The germline V gene has CDR1 SEHNR and CDR2 FQNEAQ (reference sequence). With V trimmed by 0 bases and J by 8 bases, 2 bases remained unmatched. CDR3 size: 14 residues. The CDR3 DNA reads TGTGCCAGCAGCTTAGCTAGCGGGAGACATGAGCAGTTCTTC. Amino acid sequence: CASSLASGRHEQFF. Full variable domain (remainder filled in from reference TRBV7-9 and TRBJ2-1): DTGVSQNPRHKITKRGQNVTFRCDPISEHNRLYWYRQTLGQGPEFLTYFQNEAQLEKSRLLSDRFSAERPKGSFSTLEIQRTEQGDSAMYLCASSLASGRHEQFFGPGTRLTVL.

The chain has TRBV30 and TRBJ1-5; D is undetermined. CDR1 and CDR2 (germline): GTSNPN, SVGIG (reference sequence). V was shortened by 0 bases and J by 6 bases, with 9 bases between the two germline ends. This CDR3 has 13 amino acids. CDR3 region: CAWSVQDSQPQHF. In DNA, the CDR3 is TGTGCCTGGAGTGTTCAGGATAGTCAGCCCCAGCATTTT.

Here the CDR3 reads CASSASGLAGVTGELFF. CDR3 in DNA: TGTGCCAGTAGTGCCTCGGGACTAGCGGGGGTCACCGGGGAGCTGTTTTTT. V is TRBV19 and J is TRBJ2-2; TRBD2 aligns across 14 bases. Germline V gives CDR1 LNHDA, CDR2 SQIVND (reference sequence). V trimming: 5 bases; J trimming: 4 bases; junction bases outside the gene matches: 6. The CDR3 sequence is 17 residues long.

This chain joins TRBV6-6 and TRBJ2-7, with 8 bases lining up with TRBD1. CDR3 length equals 14 residues. The ends lost 9 bases at V and 0 bases at J; junction bases unmatched: 7. Germline assignment: CDR1 MNHNY and CDR2 SVGAGI (reference sequence). The CDR3: CASHRGSNSYEQYF. CDR3 DNA: TGTGCCAGTCACAGGGGGTCAAACTCCTACGAGCAGTACTTC.

The CDR3 loop is CASSFSLLIPDEQFF. The CDR3 nucleotides read TGCGCCAGCAGCTTCTCCCTCCTAATACCCGATGAGCAGTTCTTC. The chain has TRBV5-1 and TRBJ2-1, with D unresolved. This CDR3 spans 15 amino acids. Trimming removed 2 bases at V and 8 bases at J, with 17 bases between. The germline V gene has CDR1 SGHRS and CDR2 YFSETQ.

CDR3 amino acids: CASRNDRASTEAFF. The DNA of the CDR3 is TGTGCCAGCAGAAACGACAGGGCGAGCACTGAAGCTTTCTTT. The chain uses TRBV5-5 and TRBJ1-1, with 7 bases that match TRBD1. This CDR3 is 14 amino acids long. V was clipped by 5 bases and J by 4 bases; unmatched bases: 8. CDR1 and CDR2 (germline): SGHKS, YYEKEE (reference sequence). Filled out from reference TRBV5-5 and TRBJ1-1, the complete variable domain reads DAGVTQSPTHLIKTRGQQVTLRCSPISGHKSVSWYQQVLGQGPQFIFQYYEKEERGRGNFPDRFSARQFPNYSSELNVNALLLGDSALYLCASRNDRASTEAFFGQGTRLTVV.

V gene TRBV11-2 combines with J gene TRBJ2-7; perhaps TRBD1 as D (5 bases). Germline lookup yields CDR1 SGHAT and CDR2 FQNNGV. Trimming pared 5 bases from V and 2 bases from J, leaving 19 bases between. The CDR3 runs 16 residues. DNA of the CDR3: TGTGCCAGCAGCGGCCAATTGGTGGGGCAACCCTACGAGCAGTACTTC. Encoded protein: CASSGQLVGQPYEQYF.

CDR3 DNA sequence: TGTGCCAGCAGTTCCCGAGACTACGACGGCTACACCTTC. It encodes CASSSRDYDGYTF. This rearrangement joins TRBV28 to TRBJ1-2; D ambiguous. Germline CDR1 MDHEN, CDR2 SYDVKM. V lost 4 bases and J 8 bases, leaving 14 bases between the germline ends. This CDR3 comprises 13 residues.

This chain uses TRBV9 with TRBJ2-1, with D possibly being TRBD2 (6 bases). Trimming pared 5 bases from V and 4 bases from J, leaving 10 bases between. The CDR3 extends over 13 amino acids. Germline V gene sequence: CDR1 SGDLS, CDR2 YYNGEE. The CDR3 reads CASSRGYYNEQFF. For the CDR3, the DNA is TGTGCCAGCAGTCGGGGGTATTACAATGAGCAGTTCTTC.